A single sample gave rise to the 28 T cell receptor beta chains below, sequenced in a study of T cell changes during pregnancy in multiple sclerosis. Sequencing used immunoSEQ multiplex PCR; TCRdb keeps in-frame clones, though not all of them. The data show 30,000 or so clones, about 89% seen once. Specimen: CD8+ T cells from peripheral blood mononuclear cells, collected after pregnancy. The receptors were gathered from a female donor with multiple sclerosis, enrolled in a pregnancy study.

The CDR3 reads CASSYSGQGGSYEQYF. The CDR3, as DNA: TGTGCCAGCAGTTACTCGGGACAGGGTGGCTCCTACGAGCAGTACTTC. This rearrangement joins TRBV6-5 to TRBJ2-7; 9 bases map to TRBD1. Germline trimming cut 0 bases from V and 0 bases from J; bases unmatched to any gene: 3. Per the germline V gene, CDR1 is MNHEY and CDR2 is SVGAGI. This CDR3 comprises 16 residues.

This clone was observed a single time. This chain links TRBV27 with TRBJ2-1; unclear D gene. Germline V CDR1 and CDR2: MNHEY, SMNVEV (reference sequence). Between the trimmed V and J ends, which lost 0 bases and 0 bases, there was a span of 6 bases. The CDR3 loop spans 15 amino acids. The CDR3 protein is CASSLSPSSYNEQFF. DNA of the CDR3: TGTGCCAGCAGTTTATCCCCGAGCTCCTACAATGAGCAGTTCTTC.

CDR3 residues: CASRGGGETQYF. CDR3 bases: TGTGCCAGCAGGGGCGGGGGGGAGACCCAGTACTTC. The chain employs TRBV5-6 and TRBJ2-5, with 8 positions matching TRBD2. CDR3 size: 12 residues. V trimming: 5 bases; J trimming: 5 bases; junction bases outside the gene matches: 2. CDR1 is SGHDT, CDR2 YYEEEE, per germline.

The CDR3 loop is CASSLGTSGRYEQFF. The DNA for the CDR3 is TGTGCCAGCAGCCTGGGGACTAGCGGGAGATATGAGCAGTTCTTC. This sequence joins TRBV4-2 and TRBJ2-1, with 14 nucleotides matching TRBD2. Germline lookup yields CDR1 LGHNA and CDR2 YNFKEQ. Trimming at V came to 4 bases and at J to 8 bases, leaving 4 bases not matched to a gene. This CDR3 contains 15 residues.

The CDR3 spells CSGSKLASYFNEQFF. DNA of the CDR3: TGCAGCGGGTCAAAGCTAGCGTCCTATTTTAATGAGCAGTTCTTC. The rearrangement uses TRBV29-1 and TRBJ2-1; a weak D match, TRBD2 (6 bases). Germline V gene sequence: CDR1 SQVTM, CDR2 ANQGSEA. This CDR3 contains 15 residues. V gave up 7 bases and J gave up 7 bases, with 23 bases separating them.

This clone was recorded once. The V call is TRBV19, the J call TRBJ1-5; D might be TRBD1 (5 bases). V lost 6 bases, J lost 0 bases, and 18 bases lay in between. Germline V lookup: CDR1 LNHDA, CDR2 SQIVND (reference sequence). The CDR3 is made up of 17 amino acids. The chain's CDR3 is CASRAAGPRYSNQPQHF. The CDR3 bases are TGTGCCAGTAGGGCCGCGGGACCCCGATATAGCAATCAGCCCCAGCATTTT.

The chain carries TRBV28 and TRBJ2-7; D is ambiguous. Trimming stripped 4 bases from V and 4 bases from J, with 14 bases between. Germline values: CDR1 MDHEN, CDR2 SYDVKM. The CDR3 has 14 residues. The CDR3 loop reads CASSSSQAYYEQYF. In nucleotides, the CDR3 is TGTGCCAGCAGTTCTTCCCAGGCGTATTACGAGCAGTACTTC. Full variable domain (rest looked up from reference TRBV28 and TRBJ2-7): DVKVTQSSRYLVKRTGEKVFLECVQDMDHENMFWYRQDPGLGLRLIYFSYDVKMKEKGDIPEGYSVSREKKERFSLILESASTNQTSMYLCASSSSQAYYEQYFGPGTRLTVT.

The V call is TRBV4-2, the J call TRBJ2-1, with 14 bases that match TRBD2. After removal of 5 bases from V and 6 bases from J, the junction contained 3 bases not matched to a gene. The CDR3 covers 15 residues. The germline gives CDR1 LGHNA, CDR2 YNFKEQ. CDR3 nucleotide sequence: TGTGCCAGCAGCGAGGGACTAGCGGGAGTCAATGAGCAGTTCTTC. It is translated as CASSEGLAGVNEQFF.

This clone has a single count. The DNA of the CDR3 is TGTGCCAGCAGCTTAGAATTTGGTTTCCGGGAGACCCAGTACTTC. It is translated as CASSLEFGFRETQYF. The chain combines TRBV11-2 with TRBJ2-5; D is ambiguous. Trimming cost V 0 bases and J 5 bases, with 13 bases left between them. The germline CDR1 and CDR2 sequences are SGHAT and FQNNGV. This CDR3 is built from 15 residues.

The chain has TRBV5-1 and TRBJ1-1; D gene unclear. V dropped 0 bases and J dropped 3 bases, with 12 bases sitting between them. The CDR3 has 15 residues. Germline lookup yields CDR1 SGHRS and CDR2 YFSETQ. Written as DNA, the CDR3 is TGCGCCAGCAGCTTGGGCACGGGGTCGGACACTGAAGCTTTCTTT. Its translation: CASSLGTGSDTEAFF.

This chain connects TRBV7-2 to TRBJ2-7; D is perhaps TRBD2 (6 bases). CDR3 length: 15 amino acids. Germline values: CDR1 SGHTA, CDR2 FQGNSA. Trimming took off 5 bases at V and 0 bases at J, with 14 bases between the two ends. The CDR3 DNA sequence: TGTGCCAGCAGCCAAGAGGAGGGGAGCTCCTACGAGCAGTACTTC. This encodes CASSQEEGSSYEQYF.

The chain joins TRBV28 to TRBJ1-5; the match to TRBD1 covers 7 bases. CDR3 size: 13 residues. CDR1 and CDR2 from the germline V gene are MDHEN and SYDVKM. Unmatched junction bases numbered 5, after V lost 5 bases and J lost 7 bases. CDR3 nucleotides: TGTGCCAGCAGTGACTACAGGGGACAGCCCCAGCATTTT. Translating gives CASSDYRGQPQHF.

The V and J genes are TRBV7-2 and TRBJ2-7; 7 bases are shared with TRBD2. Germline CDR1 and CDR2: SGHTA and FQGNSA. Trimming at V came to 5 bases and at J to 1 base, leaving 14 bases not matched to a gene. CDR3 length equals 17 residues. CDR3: CASSRVGGAGISYEQYF. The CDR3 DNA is TGTGCCAGCAGCCGTGTGGGGGGAGCGGGAATTTCCTACGAGCAGTACTTC.

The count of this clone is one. In DNA, the CDR3 is TGTGCCAGCAGCTTAGCAGGTGGGGCTTACGAGCAGTACTTC. It is translated as CASSLAGGAYEQYF. This sequence joins TRBV7-9 and TRBJ2-7, with D tentatively TRBD1 (5 bases). The germline V and J ends were trimmed by 0 bases and 4 bases, with 10 bases remaining between them. The CDR3 runs 14 residues. In germline, CDR1 is SEHNR, CDR2 FQNEAQ (reference sequence).

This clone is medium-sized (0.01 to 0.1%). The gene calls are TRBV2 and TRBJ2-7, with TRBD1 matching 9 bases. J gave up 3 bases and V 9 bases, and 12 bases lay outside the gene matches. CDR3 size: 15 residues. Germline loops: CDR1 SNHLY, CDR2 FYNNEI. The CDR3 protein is CASRHRGPSDYEQYF. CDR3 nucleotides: TGTGCCAGTAGACACAGGGGGCCTTCGGACTACGAGCAGTACTTC.

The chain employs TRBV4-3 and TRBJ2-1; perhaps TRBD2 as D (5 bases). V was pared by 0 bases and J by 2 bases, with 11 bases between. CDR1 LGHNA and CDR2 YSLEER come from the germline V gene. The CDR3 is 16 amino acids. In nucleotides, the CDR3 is TGCGCCAGCAGCCAAGATGGAGGCGGAACCTACAATGAGCAGTTCTTC. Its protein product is CASSQDGGGTYNEQFF.

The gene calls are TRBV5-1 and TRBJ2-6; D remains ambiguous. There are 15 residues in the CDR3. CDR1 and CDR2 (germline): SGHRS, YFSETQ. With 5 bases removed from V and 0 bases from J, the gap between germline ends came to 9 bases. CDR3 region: CASSKPSSGANVLTF. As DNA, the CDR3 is TGCGCCAGCAGTAAACCGAGCTCTGGGGCCAACGTCCTGACTTTC.

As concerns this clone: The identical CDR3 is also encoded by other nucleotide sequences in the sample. The CDR3 sequence is CASSYDSYGYTF. The CDR3 coding sequence is TGTGCCAGCAGCTACGACAGCTATGGCTACACCTTC. The chain has TRBV7-9 and TRBJ1-2, with a possible D match to TRBD1 (5 bases). The CDR3 covers 12 residues. Germline lookup yields CDR1 SEHNR and CDR2 FQNEAQ (reference sequence). V was pared by 4 bases and J by 4 bases, with 7 bases between.

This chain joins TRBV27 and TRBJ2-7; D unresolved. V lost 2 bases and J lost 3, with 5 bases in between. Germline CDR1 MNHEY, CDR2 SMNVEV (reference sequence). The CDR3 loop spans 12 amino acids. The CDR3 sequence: CASSLNRYEQYF. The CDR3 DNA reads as TGTGCCAGCAGTTTAAATCGCTACGAGCAGTACTTC.

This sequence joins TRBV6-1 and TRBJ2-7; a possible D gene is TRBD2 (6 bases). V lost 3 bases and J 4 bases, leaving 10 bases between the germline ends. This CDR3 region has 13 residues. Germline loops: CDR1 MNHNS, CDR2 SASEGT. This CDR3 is CASSDGSGYEQYF. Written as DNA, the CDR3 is TGTGCCAGCAGTGACGGGAGCGGATACGAGCAGTACTTC.

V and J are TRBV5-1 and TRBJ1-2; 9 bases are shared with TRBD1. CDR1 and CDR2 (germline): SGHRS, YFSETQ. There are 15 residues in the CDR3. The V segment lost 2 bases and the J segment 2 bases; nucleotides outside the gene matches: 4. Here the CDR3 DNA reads TGCGCCAGCAGCTTCCGGGACAGGGACAACTATGGCTACACCTTC. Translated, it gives CASSFRDRDNYGYTF.

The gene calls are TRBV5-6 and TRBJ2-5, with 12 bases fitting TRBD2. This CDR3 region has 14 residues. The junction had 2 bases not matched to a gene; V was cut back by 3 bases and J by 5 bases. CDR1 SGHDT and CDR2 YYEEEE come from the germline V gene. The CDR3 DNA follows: TGTGCCAGCAGCTCCCTAGCGGGAGGGGAGACCCAGTACTTC. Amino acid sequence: CASSSLAGGETQYF.

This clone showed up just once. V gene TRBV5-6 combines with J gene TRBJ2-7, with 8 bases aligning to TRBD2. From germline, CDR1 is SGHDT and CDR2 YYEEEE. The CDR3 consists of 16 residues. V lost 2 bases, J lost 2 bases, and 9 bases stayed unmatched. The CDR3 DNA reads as TGTGCCAGCAGCTTTTTATCAGCGGGACTAGCCTACGAGCAGTACTTC. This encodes CASSFLSAGLAYEQYF. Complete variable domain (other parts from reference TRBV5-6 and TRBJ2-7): DAGVTQSPTHLIKTRGQQVTLRCSPKSGHDTVSWYQQALGQGPQFIFQYYEEEERQRGNFPDRFSGHQFPNYSSELNVNALLLGDSALYLCASSFLSAGLAYEQYFGPGTRLTVT.

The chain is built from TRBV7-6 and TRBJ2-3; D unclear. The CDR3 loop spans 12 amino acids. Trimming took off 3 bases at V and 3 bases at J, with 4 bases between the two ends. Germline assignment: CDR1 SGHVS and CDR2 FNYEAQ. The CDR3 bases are TGTGCCAGCAGCTTCGTTACAGATACGCAGTATTTT. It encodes CASSFVTDTQYF. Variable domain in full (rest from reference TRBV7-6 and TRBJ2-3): GAGVSQSPRYKVTKRGQDVALRCDPISGHVSLYWYRQALGQGPEFLTYFNYEAQQDKSGLPNDRFSAERPEGSISTLTIQRTEQRDSAMYRCASSFVTDTQYFGPGTRLTVL.

The CDR3 region has the DNA TGTGCCAGCAGTGGACGGGAAAATGAAAAACTGTTTTTT. Its translation is CASSGRENEKLFF. The chain has TRBV6-1 and TRBJ1-4; D call uncertain. Per germline, CDR1 MNHNS and CDR2 SASEGT. Trimming left V 4 bases short and J 5 bases short, with 8 bases between. This CDR3 has 13 amino acids.

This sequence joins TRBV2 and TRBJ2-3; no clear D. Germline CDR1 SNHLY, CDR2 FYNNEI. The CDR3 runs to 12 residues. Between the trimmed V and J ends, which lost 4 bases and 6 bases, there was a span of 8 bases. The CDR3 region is CASSVSDDTQYF. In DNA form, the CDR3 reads TGTGCCAGCAGTGTGAGCGACGATACGCAGTATTTT.

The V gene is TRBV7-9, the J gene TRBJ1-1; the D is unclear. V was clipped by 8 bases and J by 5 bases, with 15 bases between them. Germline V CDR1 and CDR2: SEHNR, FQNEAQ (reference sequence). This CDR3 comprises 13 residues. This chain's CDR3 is CASRPAGGTEAFF. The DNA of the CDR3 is TGTGCCAGCCGTCCGGCGGGCGGTACTGAAGCTTTCTTT. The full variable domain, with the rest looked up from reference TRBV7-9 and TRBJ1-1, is DTGVSQNPRHKITKRGQNVTFRCDPISEHNRLYWYRQTLGQGPEFLTYFQNEAQLEKSRLLSDRFSAERPKGSFSTLEIQRTEQGDSAMYLCASRPAGGTEAFFGQGTRLTVV.

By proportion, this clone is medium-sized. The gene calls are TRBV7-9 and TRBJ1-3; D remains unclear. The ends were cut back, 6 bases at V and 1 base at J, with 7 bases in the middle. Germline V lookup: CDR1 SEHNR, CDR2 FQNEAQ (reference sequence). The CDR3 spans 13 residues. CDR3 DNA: TGTGCCAGCAGTTCCTCGTCTGGAAACACCATATATTTT. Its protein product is CASSSSSGNTIYF.